Below are 2 T cell receptor beta chains sequenced from a single sample in a study of blood T cell repertoires in COVID-19. Profiling relied on immunoSEQ multiplex PCR, and the TCRdb table lists in-frame clones only, not all of them. This sample has 20,000 to 25,000 clones, with roughly 73% found just once. The sample comprised peripheral blood. The receptors were sampled from a human donor in a cohort sampled during active or convalescent COVID-19.

V gene TRBV3-1 (or the pseudogene TRBV3-2) combines with J gene TRBJ1-2, with 7 nucleotides matching TRBD1. Unmatched junction bases numbered 4, after V lost 1 base and J lost 5 bases. Germline CDR1 reads LGHDT; CDR2 reads YNNKEL (reference sequence). This CDR3 spans 14 amino acids. CDR3 protein: CASSQGNRGYGYTF. CDR3 sequence (DNA): TGTGCCAGCAGCCAAGGTAACAGGGGATATGGCTACACCTTC.

The chain joins TRBV4-1 to TRBJ2-2; 10 bases are shared with TRBD1. Germline-derived CDR1 and CDR2 are MGHRA and YSYEKL. This CDR3 contains 16 residues. V trimming: 4 bases; J trimming: 3 bases; junction bases outside the gene matches: 5. The CDR3 spells CASSRSDRGDTGELFF. The CDR3 DNA follows: TGCGCCAGCAGCCGATCGGACAGGGGGGACACCGGGGAGCTGTTTTTT.